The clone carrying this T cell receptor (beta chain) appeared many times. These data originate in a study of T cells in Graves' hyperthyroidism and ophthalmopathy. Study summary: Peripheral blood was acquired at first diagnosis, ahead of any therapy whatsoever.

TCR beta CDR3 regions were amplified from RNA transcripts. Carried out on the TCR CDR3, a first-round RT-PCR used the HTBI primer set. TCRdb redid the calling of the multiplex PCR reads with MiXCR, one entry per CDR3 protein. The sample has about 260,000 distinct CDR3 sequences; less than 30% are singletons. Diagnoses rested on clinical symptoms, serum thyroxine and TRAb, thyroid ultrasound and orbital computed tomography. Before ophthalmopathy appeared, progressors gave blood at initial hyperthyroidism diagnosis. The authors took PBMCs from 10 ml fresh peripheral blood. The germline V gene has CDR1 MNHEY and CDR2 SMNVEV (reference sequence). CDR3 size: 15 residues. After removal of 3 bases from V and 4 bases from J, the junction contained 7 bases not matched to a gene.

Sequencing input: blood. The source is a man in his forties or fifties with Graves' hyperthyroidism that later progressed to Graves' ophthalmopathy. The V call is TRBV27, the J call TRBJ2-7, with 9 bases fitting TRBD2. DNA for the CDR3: TGTGCCAGCAGTTTCGGGATAGCGGGAGCATACGAGCAGTACTTC. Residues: CASSFGIAGAYEQYF.